The 5 T cell receptor beta chains given below trace back to one sample, sequenced in a study of metastatic and nonmetastatic thyroid tumors. Treatment of any kind had been given to no patient before thyroid surgery. TCRdb re-called clones via MiXCR from the PCR reads. This sample has roughly 90,000 clones, with under 15% found just once. Source material: blood. The receptors shown here come from a female donor with papillary thyroid cancer or a benign thyroid nodule (not recorded which). Some clones in this sample may be carry-over from other donors' samples.

This clone was seen many times. CDR3 nucleotides: TGTGCCAGTCAGGGGGCCTACTCTGGAAACACCATATATTTT. Protein: CASQGAYSGNTIYF. The chain carries TRBV6-1 and TRBJ1-3; 8 bases fit TRBD1. The CDR3 has 14 residues. CDR1 and CDR2 (germline): MNHNS, SASEGT. Trimming removed 9 bases from V and 0 bases from J; junction bases left unmatched: 4.

In this sample, this clone turned up many times. The gene calls are TRBV5-1 and TRBJ2-2; D gene uncertain. The CDR3 has 14 amino acids. Germline loops: CDR1 SGHRS, CDR2 YFSETQ. V gave up 1 base and J gave up 1 base, with 5 bases separating them. The CDR3 DNA sequence: TGCGCCAGCAGCTTGCTCGAGAACACCGGGGAGCTGTTTTTT. As protein: CASSLLENTGELFF.

This clone showed up many times. The J gene is TRBJ2-7, the V gene TRBV28; D is unclear. Germline V gene sequence: CDR1 MDHEN, CDR2 SYDVKM. The CDR3 has 14 residues. Trimming pared 3 bases from V and 0 bases from J, leaving 9 bases between. The CDR3 sequence: CASSLGGDSYEQYF. CDR3 coding DNA: TGTGCCAGCAGTTTGGGTGGAGACTCCTACGAGCAGTACTTC.

Concerning this clone: This CDR3 is also generated by other DNA sequences in the sample. The chain has TRBV5-8 and TRBJ2-3, with no clear D. The V and J ends lost 7 bases and 2 bases respectively, with 17 bases between them. The germline gives CDR1 SGHTS, CDR2 YDEGEE. The CDR3 consists of 15 residues. CDR3 sequence: CASERPGRPTDTQYF. Here the CDR3 DNA reads TGTGCCAGCGAACGCCCTGGACGCCCCACAGATACGCAGTATTTT.

This clone was counted many times. This chain uses TRBV19 with TRBJ1-3; D is undetermined. This CDR3 region has 16 residues. V lost 8 bases and J lost 0, with 17 bases in between. From germline, CDR1 is LNHDA and CDR2 SQIVND (reference sequence). The chain's CDR3 is CASSPRLPASGNTIYF. The CDR3, as DNA: TGTGCCAGTTCACCCCGACTGCCGGCCTCTGGAAACACCATATATTTT.